Below, 20 T cell receptor beta chains from the same sample are listed, as sequenced in a study of T cells in Graves' hyperthyroidism and ophthalmopathy. The CDR3 regions of TCR beta were amplified from RNA transcripts. The TCR CDR3 first-round RT-PCR relied on the HTBI primer set. One entry per CDR3 protein, called by TCRdb with MiXCR from the multiplex PCR reads. The data show roughly 500,000 distinct CDR3 sequences, with 24% seen just once and 11% held by the top ten. The material sequenced was blood. The receptor set was obtained from a woman under 40 with Graves' ophthalmopathy.

In its sample, this clonotype was seen a few times. The chain couples TRBV28 to TRBJ2-7; D remains ambiguous. Germline V CDR1 and CDR2: MDHEN, SYDVKM. V was shortened by 6 bases and J by 4 bases, with 13 bases between the two germline ends. CDR3 length: 13 residues. CDR3 nucleotides: TGTGCCAGCAGAAGAAGCACCACGTACGAGCAGTACTTC. Translated: CASRRSTTYEQYF.

The rearrangement links TRBV6-1 to TRBJ1-1; 7 nucleotides line up with TRBD1. The CDR3 totals 16 residues. Germline trimming cut 3 bases from V and 4 bases from J; bases unmatched to any gene: 11. Germline V gene sequence: CDR1 MNHNS, CDR2 SASEGT. The CDR3 sequence: CASSEPPGQTITEAFF. CDR3 bases: TGTGCCAGCAGTGAGCCACCGGGACAGACCATCACTGAAGCTTTCTTT.

The J gene is TRBJ2-5, the V gene TRBV6-2 or TRBV6-3; 11 nucleotides align to TRBD2. The CDR3 runs to 20 residues. J lost 2 bases, V lost 2 bases, and 16 bases had no gene match. Germline CDR1 and CDR2: MNHEY and SVGEGT. The CDR3 bases are TGTGCCAGCAGTTACGTCCTAGCGGGAGGACGGGGGGCACCACAAGAGACCCAGTACTTC. This codes for CASSYVLAGGRGAPQETQYF.

A few counts support this clonotype. This rearrangement joins TRBV10-3 to TRBJ2-7; TRBD1 might be the D (6 bases). The CDR3 loop spans 12 amino acids. From germline, CDR1 is ENHRY and CDR2 SYGVKD. The V and J ends lost 2 bases and 4 bases respectively, with 6 bases between them. The CDR3 reads CAISEGQYEQYF. The CDR3 region has the DNA TGTGCCATCAGTGAGGGACAGTACGAGCAGTACTTC.

This clonotype occurred many times. The chain joins TRBV12-3 or TRBV12-4 to TRBJ2-2; tentatively, D is TRBD1 (7 bases). V lost 6 bases, J lost 6 bases, and 17 bases lay in between. The CDR3 sequence is 15 residues long. CDR3 nucleotide sequence: TGTGCCAGCAGAGGAGGGGGCGCAGGTTCCGGGGAGCTGTTTTTT. Translating it yields CASRGGGAGSGELFF.

This chain joins TRBV15 and TRBJ2-7; the D gene could be TRBD1 or TRBD2 (5 bases each). Germline V gives CDR1 LNHNV, CDR2 YYDKDF (reference sequence). The CDR3 length is 16 residues. The germline V and J ends were trimmed by 5 bases and 5 bases, with 22 bases remaining between them. The CDR3 sequence: CATSGSGRTFRNEQYF. In nucleotides, the CDR3 is TGTGCCACCAGCGGGTCGGGACGGACCTTTAGGAACGAGCAGTACTTC.

This clonotype was detected many times. This sequence joins TRBV27 and TRBJ2-1; 8 bases are a match to TRBD1. J lost 9 bases, V lost 0 bases, and 7 bases had no gene match. There are 15 residues in the CDR3. From germline, CDR1 is MNHEY and CDR2 SMNVEV (reference sequence). The CDR3 is CASSLSGTGIIEQFF. CDR3 sequence (DNA): TGTGCCAGCAGTTTATCGGGGACAGGAATTATTGAGCAGTTCTTC.

This clonotype was seen many times. J is TRBJ2-7 and V is TRBV2; tentatively, D is TRBD1 or TRBD2 (5 bases each). The CDR3 consists of 13 residues. CDR1 and CDR2 (germline): SNHLY, FYNNEI. Trimming took 9 bases from V and 3 from J, leaving 15 bases between them. The CDR3 nucleotides read TGTGCCAGTCTCCCCAGGGACCTCTACGAGCAGTACTTC. Protein sequence: CASLPRDLYEQYF.

In this sample, this clonotype turned up a few times. A much larger clone lies a single base off, so this may be a read error. The chain links TRBV7-3 to TRBJ1-1; the match to TRBD1 covers 9 bases. Germline values: CDR1 SGHTA, CDR2 FQGTGA. The CDR3 sequence is 14 residues long. Here the CDR3 reads CASSGGQGGTEACF. CDR3 DNA sequence: TGTGCCAGCAGCGGGGGACAGGGTGGCACTGAAGCTTGCTTT.

V gene TRBV7-6 combines with J gene TRBJ2-2; D is perhaps TRBD1 (6 bases). Trimming stripped 1 base from V and 1 base from J, with 19 bases between. CDR1 SGHVS and CDR2 FNYEAQ come from the germline V gene. The length of the CDR3 is 19 residues. CDR3 nucleotide sequence: TGTGCCAGCAGCTTAGTAACGGGCCAAAGCAGGGGGAACACCGGGGAGCTGTTTTTT. This translates into CASSLVTGQSRGNTGELFF.

This clonotype was recorded at least ten times. The rearrangement uses TRBV19 and TRBJ1-3, with D possibly being TRBD1 (6 bases). Deletions cut 10 bases from V and 7 bases from J, with 20 bases between. The CDR3 has 14 amino acids. Germline-derived CDR1 and CDR2 are LNHDA and SQIVND (reference sequence). The CDR3 is CATSSGASQNTIYF. The CDR3, as DNA: TGTGCCACCTCGTCGGGGGCAAGTCAGAACACCATATATTTT. Variable domain in full (rest from reference TRBV19 and TRBJ1-3): DGGITQSPKYLFRKEGQNVTLSCEQNLNHDAMYWYRQDPGQGLRLIYYSQIVNDFQKGDIAEGYSVSREKKESFPLTVTSAQKNPTAFYLCATSSGASQNTIYFGEGSWLTVV.

This clonotype was found once. The chain's CDR3 is CASSLEPVGLNNQPQHF. DNA of the CDR3: TGTGCCAGCAGCTTAGAACCGGTTGGGCTGAATAATCAGCCCCAGCATTTT. J is TRBJ1-5 and V is TRBV7-8; D not certain. This CDR3 is 17 amino acids long. V lost 1 base and J lost 4, with 17 bases in between. Looked up from germline, CDR1 is SGHVS and CDR2 is FQNEAQ.

This clonotype has a handful of counts. DNA of the CDR3: TGCGCCAGCAGTGATGACAGGGACTATGGCTACACCTTC. This sequence encodes CASSDDRDYGYTF. The chain couples TRBV10-1 to TRBJ1-2; 7 bases map to TRBD1. Germline values: CDR1 WNHNN, CDR2 SYGVQD (reference sequence). There are 13 residues in the CDR3. V dropped 3 bases and J dropped 3; count of bases not matched to a gene: 1.

This clonotype was detected only a few times. The genes are TRBV9 and TRBJ2-2; D ambiguous. Germline V lookup: CDR1 SGDLS, CDR2 YYNGEE. The CDR3 loop spans 13 amino acids. V lost 4 bases and J 1 base, leaving 5 bases between the germline ends. The CDR3 here is CASSKRNTGELFF. CDR3 sequence (DNA): TGTGCCAGCAGCAAACGGAACACCGGGGAGCTGTTTTTT.

This chain uses TRBV6-1 with TRBJ2-5; tentatively, D is TRBD1 or TRBD2 (5 bases each). The CDR3 loop spans 14 amino acids. Germline lookup yields CDR1 MNHNS and CDR2 SASEGT. V was pared by 6 bases and J by 5 bases, with 16 bases between. The DNA for the CDR3 is TGTGCCAGCAGCACCGGGGCTGCCGGTGAGACCCAGTACTTC. The encoded protein is CASSTGAAGETQYF.

This chain joins TRBV11-2 and TRBJ2-7; no firm D call. Germline V gene lookup returns CDR1 SGHAT and CDR2 FQNNGV. The CDR3 is 13 amino acids. The V and J ends lost 1 base and 6 bases respectively, with 10 bases between them. CDR3 DNA sequence: TGTGCCAGCAGCTTAGTACGTATCTTCGAGCAGTACTTC. Its protein product is CASSLVRIFEQYF.

This rearrangement joins TRBV11-2 to TRBJ2-2, with no clear D. Trimming cost V 5 bases and J 5 bases, with 12 bases left between them. The CDR3 contains 14 residues. Looked up from germline, CDR1 is SGHAT and CDR2 is FQNNGV. The DNA of the CDR3 is TGTGCCAGCAGCCGACTCTGGAAGACCGGGGAGCTGTTTTTT. It translates to CASSRLWKTGELFF.

V usage is TRBV28 and J usage is TRBJ1-3; 10 nucleotides align to TRBD1. The V gene's germline CDR1 is MDHEN and CDR2 SYDVKM. The CDR3 contains 14 residues. Trimming cost V 6 bases and J 9 bases; bases outside gene matches: 8. The CDR3 DNA follows: TGTGCCAGCAGCTTGACAGGGGGCCCCACCACCATATATTTT. Protein: CASSLTGGPTTIYF.

Concerning this clonotype itself: A single base separates this from a much larger clone, so it may be a read error. The CDR3 ends on some other residue instead of the conserved phenylalanine or tryptophan, so this is likely a read error. The chain carries TRBV7-2 and TRBJ2-3; D unresolved. The CDR3 covers 14 residues. Germline V CDR1 and CDR2: SGHTA, FQGNSA. Trimming left V 1 base short and J 9 bases short, with 14 bases between. The CDR3 coding sequence is TGTGCCAGCAGCTTAGTAGATACTTGGCAGACGCAGTATTTG. Encoded protein: CASSLVDTWQTQYL.

In DNA, the CDR3 is TGTGCCAGCCAAGTTTGGGACGAAGGGAATTCACCCCTCCACTTT. It yields the protein CASQVWDEGNSPLHF. The genes are TRBV28 and TRBJ1-6; perhaps TRBD1 as D (5 bases). Germline CDR1 is MDHEN and CDR2 is SYDVKM. The length of the CDR3 is 15 residues. V was cut by 8 bases and J by 7 bases, with 18 bases left in between. The whole variable domain, filled in from reference TRBV28 and TRBJ1-6, reads DVKVTQSSRYLVKRTGEKVFLECVQDMDHENMFWYRQDPGLGLRLIYFSYDVKMKEKGDIPEGYSVSREKKERFSLILESASTNQTSMYLCASQVWDEGNSPLHFGNGTRLTVT.